This is a list of T cell receptor beta chains from one sample in a study of early T cells in non-severe SARS-CoV-2 infection. TCRdb independently ran MiXCR on the 5' RACE reads; one entry per CDR3 protein. The sample has tens of thousands of distinct CDR3 sequences; 20% are singletons. The sequenced sample was whole blood, obtained at baseline. The receptors derive from an adult who was a healthcare worker with PCR-confirmed SARS-CoV-2 infection or an uninfected control (not recorded which). Each CDR3 is given with its conserved first and last residue. D genes are given only for firm matches. Some rows have no size entry. The others give once, few or many, or a class for an expanded clone.

TRBV11-2	.	TRBJ2-3	.	TGTGCCAGCAGCTTGGGGCCCCAGGGGTATACGCAGTATTTT	CASSLGPQGYTQYF
TRBV10-3	TRBD2	TRBJ2-7	.	TGTGCCATAGCGGGGAGTTCAGGTAGCGACGAGCAGTACTTC	CAIAGSSGSDEQYF
TRBV15	.	TRBJ2-1	.	TGTGCCACCAGCAGAGATCCGGTAGGACATGAGCAGTTCTTC	CATSRDPVGHEQFF
TRBV4-1	.	TRBJ2-7	.	TGCGCCAGCAGCCAATCTCCCTACCGGGGGCCCTACGAGCAGTACTTC	CASSQSPYRGPYEQYF
TRBV29-1	.	TRBJ2-5	.	TGCAGCGTTTCCGGGAGTTGGGAAGGACCAGAGACCCAGTACTTC	CSVSGSWEGPETQYF
TRBV5-4	.	TRBJ1-1	.	TGTGCCAGCAGCTCGGACCCTAAAACGGGCACTGAAGCTTTCTTT	CASSSDPKTGTEAFF
TRBV27	.	TRBJ1-5	.	TGTGCCAGCAGTTTATCCTCACTGGGACAGCCCCAGCATTTT	CASSLSSLGQPQHF
TRBV3-1	TRBD1	TRBJ2-1	.	TGTGCCAGCACAACCCGGGTCGGGACAGGGGTAGAAAATGAGCAGTTCTTC	CASTTRVGTGVENEQFF
TRBV14	TRBD2	TRBJ2-7	.	TGTGCCAGCAGCCCACTGGGGGGGAACTACGAGCAGTACTTC	CASSPLGGNYEQYF
TRBV7-2	.	TRBJ2-1	few	TGTGCCGCCCGAGTGGCCAGATACAATGAGCAGTTCTTC	CAARVARYNEQFF
TRBV9	TRBD2	TRBJ2-7	few	TGTGCCAGCAGCCTTAGCGGGGGTGTCCACGAGCAGTACTTC	CASSLSGGVHEQYF
TRBV5-1	TRBD2	TRBJ2-1	.	TGCGCCAGCAGCTTCTTAGCGGGGGGTTCCTACAATGAGCAGTTCTTC	CASSFLAGGSYNEQFF
TRBV5-1	.	TRBJ1-6	.	TGCGCCAGCAGCTTGGCGACTCGGGCGAATAATTCACCCCTCCACTTT	CASSLATRANNSPLHF
TRBV3-1	.	TRBJ1-4	.	TGTGCCAGCAGCCAAGATCGACCGTATAGGGCTGAAAAACTGTTTTTT	CASSQDRPYRAEKLFF
TRBV9	TRBD2	TRBJ2-7	few	TGTGCCAGCAGTACACGAGCAGCGGGGGGACCCTACGAGCAGTACTTC	CASSTRAAGGPYEQYF
TRBV5-1	TRBD1	TRBJ2-5	.	TGCGCCAGCAGCGGAACGACAGGGGACGAGACCCAGTACTTC	CASSGTTGDETQYF
TRBV13	.	TRBJ1-1	many	TGTGCCAGCAGCTCCCATGGGCAGGGGATCACTGAAGCTTTCTTT	CASSSHGQGITEAFF
TRBV6-2/TRBV6-3	.	TRBJ2-1	.	TGTGCCAGCAGTTATAGCGGTTGGGGGGTCGACTCCTACAATGAGCAGTTCTTC	CASSYSGWGVDSYNEQFF